Detailed here is one TCR beta chain. The antigen remains unidentified. The data are from a study of identical twins. Findings and limits, study-wide: Out-of-frame beta chain sequences displayed weaker excess sharing between twins.

TCRdb called the 5' RACE reads again in MiXCR, with one record for every CDR3 protein. This table has hundreds of thousands of distinct CDR3 sequences, about 20% appearing once. J lost 3 bases, V lost 4 bases, and 6 bases had no gene match. Germline V gene sequence: CDR1 LGHDT, CDR2 YNNKEL (reference sequence). CDR3 length: 15 residues. These records were also assigned to another study, of T cells expressing NK-cell markers. From that second work: From sorted CD3+CD56+NKG2C+, CD3+CD56+NKG2C- and CD3+CD56-NKG2C+ T cells came the TCR beta repertoires.

The sample consisted of PBMCs. This chain connects TRBV3-1 to TRBJ2-5, with TRBD2 identical over 9 bases. The sequence was obtained from a woman in her late teens or twenties in good health. The CDR3 is CASSLMSGRKETQYF. The CDR3 DNA reads TGTGCCAGCAGCCTGATGAGCGGGAGGAAAGAGACCCAGTACTTC.